These 24 T cell receptor beta chains were sequenced from one sample in a study of T cell changes during pregnancy in multiple sclerosis. Some clones are missing from TCRdb's copy, which holds only in-frame ones; the method was immunoSEQ multiplex PCR. The sample records more than 90,000 clones, 85% to 95% being singletons. The sample consisted of peripheral blood, taken after pregnancy. These receptor sequences come from a female donor with multiple sclerosis, enrolled in a pregnancy study.

The chain carries TRBV5-1 and TRBJ2-2; the match to TRBD1 covers 8 bases. The CDR3 has 14 residues. Germline loops: CDR1 SGHRS, CDR2 YFSETQ. J gave up 5 bases and V 7 bases, and 7 bases lay outside the gene matches. CDR3 protein: CASGGTGYTGELFF. In nucleotides, the CDR3 is TGCGCCAGCGGGGGGACAGGTTATACCGGGGAGCTGTTTTTT.

A word on this clone: Within the sample, other DNA sequences also encode this same CDR3. The chain employs TRBV12-5 and TRBJ2-7; no reliable D call. The germline V gene has CDR1 LGHNT and CDR2 FRNRAP. Trimming stripped 2 bases from V and 3 bases from J, with 5 bases between. The CDR3 has 12 residues. The CDR3: CASGLSGYEQYF. The DNA for the CDR3 is TGTGCTAGTGGTTTGTCGGGCTACGAGCAGTACTTC. Filled out from reference TRBV12-5 and TRBJ2-7, the complete variable domain reads DARVTQTPRHKVTEMGQEVTMRCQPILGHNTVFWYRQTMMQGLELLAYFRNRAPLDDSGMPKDRFSAEMPDATLATLKIQPSEPRDSAVYFCASGLSGYEQYFGPGTRLTVT.

This chain links TRBV19 with TRBJ1-2; D unclear. The CDR3 is 14 amino acids. Trimming took off 4 bases at V and 4 bases at J, with 13 bases between the two ends. Germline V gives CDR1 LNHDA, CDR2 SQIVND (reference sequence). CDR3 residues: CASSTKQQPYGYTF. The CDR3 DNA reads as TGTGCCAGTAGTACTAAACAGCAACCCTATGGCTACACCTTC. Looking up the rest from reference TRBV19 and TRBJ1-2 gives the full variable domain: DGGITQSPKYLFRKEGQNVTLSCEQNLNHDAMYWYRQDPGQGLRLIYYSQIVNDFQKGDIAEGYSVSREKKESFPLTVTSAQKNPTAFYLCASSTKQQPYGYTFGSGTRLTVV.

Comments on this clone: The CDR3 end shows no conserved phenylalanine or tryptophan, and so a read error is likely. It is unclear where the CDR3 begins or ends on the DNA, so no DNA is shown, and the CDR3 is as TCRdb lists it. The gene calls are TRBV12-5 and TRBJ1-2; TRBD1, as called in the table, went unchecked against the DNA. The CDR3 is 10 amino acids in total, end residues counted. Germline CDR1 reads LGHNT; CDR2 reads FRNRAP. The chain's CDR3 is CASGLVGTGL.

V gene TRBV6-6 combines with J gene TRBJ1-2; no clear D. The V and J ends lost 5 bases and 6 bases respectively, with 13 bases between them. The germline gives CDR1 MNHNY, CDR2 SVGAGI (reference sequence). The CDR3 covers 13 residues. This chain's CDR3 is CASSATSVDGYTF. The CDR3 region has the DNA TGTGCCAGCAGTGCAACATCAGTTGATGGCTACACCTTC.

The V call is TRBV5-1, the J call TRBJ2-3; D is possibly TRBD2 (7 bases). The V gene lost 9 bases and the J gene lost 4 bases, with 18 bases spanning the gap. Germline V CDR1 and CDR2: SGHRS, YFSETQ. This CDR3 has 14 amino acids. CDR3 region: CAIPGAGVADTQYF. CDR3 DNA sequence: TGCGCCATCCCAGGGGCGGGAGTCGCAGATACGCAGTATTTT. Complete variable domain (other parts from reference TRBV5-1 and TRBJ2-3): KAGVTQTPRYLIKTRGQQVTLSCSPISGHRSVSWYQQTPGQGLQFLFEYFSETQRNKGNFPGRFSGRQFSNSRSEMNVSTLELGDSALYLCAIPGAGVADTQYFGPGTRLTVL.

This clone was detected once. The rearrangement links TRBV25-1 to TRBJ2-5, with a tentative D call TRBD1 (6 bases). Germline assignment: CDR1 MGHDK and CDR2 SYGVNS. V lost 2 bases, J lost 5 bases, and 12 bases lay in between. The CDR3 spans 14 residues. CDR3 in amino acids: CASSEPGDLETQYF. CDR3 nucleotide sequence: TGTGCCAGCAGTGAACCAGGGGATCTGGAGACCCAGTACTTC.

This chain joins TRBV5-6 and TRBJ1-4, with D hard to call. Trimming shortened V by 0 bases and J by 0 bases, and 3 bases separated the two germline ends. CDR1 is SGHDT, CDR2 YYEEEE, per germline. The CDR3 is 14 amino acids. CDR3 region: CASSLGATNEKLFF. The CDR3 DNA sequence: TGTGCCAGCAGCTTGGGCGCAACTAATGAAAAACTGTTTTTT.

This chain uses TRBV4-1 with TRBJ1-5; no definite D call. CDR1 is MGHRA and CDR2 is YSYEKL in the germline V gene. V lost 3 bases and J 0 bases, leaving 9 bases between the germline ends. This CDR3 has 15 residues. CDR3 region: CASSHTEISNQPQHF. The CDR3 DNA reads TGCGCCAGCAGCCATACAGAGATTAGCAATCAGCCCCAGCATTTT.

The V gene is TRBV6-6, the J gene TRBJ2-7; TRBD2 is a possible D gene (7 bases). This CDR3 has 15 residues. Germline-derived CDR1 and CDR2 are MNHNY and SVGAGI (reference sequence). The V end was cut by 5 bases, the J end by 2 bases, with 16 bases between. CDR3 residues: CASSEEGGVPYEQYF. CDR3 bases: TGTGCCAGCAGTGAGGAGGGGGGGGTCCCCTACGAGCAGTACTTC.

V gene TRBV29-1 combines with J gene TRBJ1-1; TRBD1 matches at 8 bases. Losses at the gene ends were 7 bases for V and 0 bases for J; bases not matched to a gene: 7. CDR1 and CDR2 (germline): SQVTM, ANQGSEA. This CDR3 has 14 residues. CDR3 sequence: CSGTGGIMNTEAFF. The DNA for the CDR3 is TGCAGCGGAACAGGGGGGATAATGAACACTGAAGCTTTCTTT.

CDR3 residues: CASSVDRGVRGYTF. The CDR3 DNA reads as TGTGCCAGCAGCGTAGACAGGGGAGTGCGGGGCTACACCTTC. The J gene is TRBJ1-2, the V gene TRBV9, with 7 bases aligning to TRBD1. Germline assignment: CDR1 SGDLS and CDR2 YYNGEE. This CDR3 comprises 14 residues. The J segment lost 8 bases and the V segment lost 0 bases, leaving 7 bases of the junction unmatched. The whole variable domain, remainder taken from reference TRBV9 and TRBJ1-2, is DSGVTQTPKHLITATGQRVTLRCSPRSGDLSVYWYQQSLDQGLQFLIQYYNGEERAKGNILERFSAQQFPDLHSELNLSSLELGDSALYFCASSVDRGVRGYTFGSGTRLTVV.

V and J are TRBV2 and TRBJ2-2; 9 positions agree with TRBD1. V was clipped by 4 bases and J by 6 bases; unmatched bases: 3. Germline V gene data show CDR1 as SNHLY and CDR2 as FYNNEI. This CDR3 is 14 amino acids long. The CDR3 sequence: CASSGTGVAGELFF. As DNA, the CDR3 is TGTGCCAGCAGTGGGACAGGGGTGGCCGGGGAGCTGTTTTTT.

The V and J genes are TRBV6-5 and TRBJ2-5, with 13 bases that match TRBD2. CDR1 and CDR2 (germline): MNHEY, SVGAGI. This CDR3 has 15 amino acids. With 5 bases clipped from V and 4 bases from J, the junction kept 4 bases outside the gene matches. The CDR3 loop is CASSPGLAGTETQYF. The CDR3 DNA follows: TGTGCCAGCAGTCCGGGACTAGCGGGAACAGAGACCCAGTACTTC.

The chain combines TRBV6-5 with TRBJ2-7; tentatively, D is TRBD1 (6 bases). V was cut by 5 bases and J by 4 bases, with 18 bases left in between. The germline V gene has CDR1 MNHEY and CDR2 SVGAGI. This CDR3 has 15 amino acids. CDR3 sequence (DNA): TGTGCCAGCAGTAGGACCGGGCCCCAGGGGTACGAGCAGTACTTC. It translates to CASSRTGPQGYEQYF.

This chain links TRBV28 with TRBJ2-7; perhaps TRBD2 as D (6 bases). V was shortened by 5 bases and J by 1 base, with 12 bases between the two germline ends. The CDR3 loop spans 14 amino acids. CDR1 and CDR2 (germline): MDHEN, SYDVKM. CDR3 DNA sequence: TGTGCCAGCAGTGACGGAGGGAATTCCTACGAGCAGTACTTC. It is translated as CASSDGGNSYEQYF.

This chain links TRBV9 with TRBJ1-1; D call uncertain. The V gene's germline CDR1 is SGDLS and CDR2 YYNGEE. V was shortened by 0 bases and J by 3 bases, with 15 bases between the two germline ends. The CDR3 is made up of 16 amino acids. CDR3 region: CASSVDSRPTYTEAFF. DNA for the CDR3: TGTGCCAGCAGCGTAGATTCGCGCCCAACTTACACTGAAGCTTTCTTT.

J is TRBJ2-7 and V is TRBV2, with D possibly TRBD1 on 5 matching bases. Trimming removed 9 bases at V and 5 bases at J, with 23 bases between. Germline CDR1 is SNHLY and CDR2 is FYNNEI. The CDR3 has 15 amino acids. In nucleotides, the CDR3 is TGTGCCAGGTCTCCGAAAGTGGCAGGGTTCAACGAGCAGTACTTC. Translation gives CARSPKVAGFNEQYF.

CDR3 amino acids: CASRGQTVDYGYTF. In nucleotides, the CDR3 is TGTGCCAGCCGAGGACAGACCGTTGACTATGGCTACACCTTC. The rearrangement joins TRBV6-5 to TRBJ1-2; D might be TRBD1 (6 bases). This CDR3 has 14 residues. V lost 8 bases and J lost 3, with 16 bases in between. Per germline, CDR1 MNHEY and CDR2 SVGAGI.

The chain has TRBV27 and TRBJ2-7; 9 bases align to TRBD1. With 5 bases clipped from V and 4 bases from J, the junction kept 6 bases outside the gene matches. Per the germline V gene, CDR1 is MNHEY and CDR2 is SMNVEV (reference sequence). This CDR3 is 14 amino acids long. CDR3 nucleotide sequence: TGTGCCAGCAGTGACCCCGGGACAGGGTACGAGCAGTACTTC. Its protein is CASSDPGTGYEQYF.

V and J are TRBV7-9 and TRBJ1-1; D is possibly TRBD1 (6 bases). In germline, CDR1 is SEHNR, CDR2 FQNEAQ (reference sequence). The V end lost 2 bases, the J end lost 1 base, and 11 bases lay between the germline ends. This CDR3 has 15 amino acids. This CDR3 is CASSLKRTANTEAFF. The CDR3 bases are TGTGCCAGCAGCTTAAAGAGGACAGCGAACACTGAAGCTTTCTTT.

The genes are TRBV2 and TRBJ1-2; D not resolved. Germline CDR1 SNHLY, CDR2 FYNNEI. The CDR3 covers 13 residues. V lost 8 bases, J lost 3 bases, and 13 bases lay in between. This CDR3 is CASLPQDDYGYTF. The CDR3 DNA sequence: TGTGCCAGCTTGCCTCAGGATGACTATGGCTACACCTTC.

The chain employs TRBV5-1 and TRBJ2-7; D is perhaps TRBD1 (5 bases). Germline CDR1 SGHRS, CDR2 YFSETQ. The CDR3 extends over 17 amino acids. V lost 0 bases to trimming and J lost 2 bases, with 18 bases between them. CDR3 loop: CASSLGQYLLKPYEQYF. The CDR3 DNA reads TGCGCCAGCAGCTTGGGACAGTACTTATTAAAACCCTACGAGCAGTACTTC.

The gene calls are TRBV6-6 and TRBJ2-1; the D gene is possibly TRBD1 (5 bases). Germline V gene sequence: CDR1 MNHNY, CDR2 SVGAGI (reference sequence). V dropped 2 bases and J dropped 0 bases, with 8 bases sitting between them. The CDR3 sequence is 15 residues long. The CDR3 DNA reads TGTGCCAGCAGTTACGACAGAAGCTCCTACAATGAGCAGTTCTTC. Protein: CASSYDRSSYNEQFF.